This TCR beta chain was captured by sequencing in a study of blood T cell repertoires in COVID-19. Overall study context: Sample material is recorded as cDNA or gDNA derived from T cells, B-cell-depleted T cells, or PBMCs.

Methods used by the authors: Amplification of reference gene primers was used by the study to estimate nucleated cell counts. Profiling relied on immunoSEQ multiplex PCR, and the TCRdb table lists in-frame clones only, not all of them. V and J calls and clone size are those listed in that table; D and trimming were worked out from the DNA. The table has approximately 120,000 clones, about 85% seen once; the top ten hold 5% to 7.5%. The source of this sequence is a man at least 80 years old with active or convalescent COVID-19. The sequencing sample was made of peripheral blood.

The CDR3 spells CASSTRGQGRHQPQHF. The CDR3 DNA follows: TGTGCCAGCAGCACTAGGGGACAGGGTCGGCATCAGCCCCAGCATTTT. The rearrangement links TRBV7-9 to TRBJ1-5; 9 bases agree with TRBD1. Germline V gene data show CDR1 as SEHNR and CDR2 as FQNEAQ (reference sequence). V shed 5 bases, J shed 5 bases, and the junction held 10 bases outside the gene matches. The CDR3 loop spans 16 amino acids.